A single sample is the source of the 25 T cell receptor beta chains below, sequenced in a study of Tregs in tolerant kidney transplant recipients. These receptors' antigens are unknown. Sequenced by immunoSEQ multiplex PCR; TCRdb stores in-frame clones only, minus some. This sample yields more than 25,000 clones, of which 82% are seen a single time; 2% to 2.5% belongs to the top ten. The sequenced material came from Tregs from blood cultured with allogeneic cells. The receptors were gathered from a human donor in good health.

The chain uses TRBV5-4 and TRBJ2-1; 7 bases match TRBD2. This CDR3 has 17 residues. With V trimmed by 4 bases and J by 0 bases, 10 bases remained unmatched. Germline V gene sequence: CDR1 SGHNT, CDR2 YYREEE (reference sequence). CDR3 nucleotide sequence: TGTGCCAGCAGCCCGCGGCTGGGGGGGAGCTCCTACAATGAGCAGTTCTTC. Its protein is CASSPRLGGSSYNEQFF.

This chain links TRBV27 with TRBJ2-3; D gene unclear. The V gene lost 5 bases and the J gene lost 4 bases, with 10 bases spanning the gap. The CDR3 totals 13 residues. CDR1 is MNHEY and CDR2 is SMNVEV in the germline V gene (reference sequence). The CDR3 here is CASSPRTSDTQYF. DNA of the CDR3: TGTGCCAGCAGTCCCCGGACCTCAGATACGCAGTATTTT.

The chain joins TRBV18 to TRBJ2-2, with 7 bases aligning to TRBD2. Germline values: CDR1 KGHSH, CDR2 LQKENI. The ends lost 3 bases at V and 2 bases at J; junction bases unmatched: 6. This CDR3 contains 16 residues. In DNA form, the CDR3 reads TGTGCCAGCTCACCCTATCCGGGACTAAACACCGGGGAGCTGTTTTTT. Translating it yields CASSPYPGLNTGELFF.

Of note for this clone: Germline and junction disagree at one end, which may indicate a read error. The genes are TRBV7-9 and TRBJ2-7; 9 nucleotides align to TRBD2. Germline V gene data show CDR1 as SEHNR and CDR2 as FQNEAQ (reference sequence). The CDR3 has 16 residues. The CDR3 DNA sequence: TGTGCCAGCAGCTTAGAGAATAGCGGGAGTACCTACGGGCAGTACTTC. This codes for CASSLENSGSTYGQYF. The whole variable domain, remainder taken from reference TRBV7-9 and TRBJ2-7, is DTGVSQNPRHKITKRGQNVTFRCDPISEHNRLYWYRQTLGQGPEFLTYFQNEAQLEKSRLLSDRFSAERPKGSFSTLEIQRTEQGDSAMYLCASSLENSGSTYGQYFGPGTRLTVT.

This chain connects TRBV6-6 to TRBJ1-2; D gene ambiguous. The CDR3 extends over 11 amino acids. CDR1 is MNHNY, CDR2 SVGAGI, per germline (reference sequence). Trimming removed 5 bases at V and 2 bases at J, with 3 bases between. In DNA, the CDR3 is TGTGCCAGCAGTGACAACTATGGCTACACCTTC. Translating gives CASSDNYGYTF.

The chain joins TRBV7-2 to TRBJ2-7; D remains ambiguous. V was shortened by 5 bases and J by 2 bases, with 19 bases between the two germline ends. CDR3 length: 16 amino acids. CDR1 and CDR2 from the germline V gene are SGHTA and FQGNSA. Here the CDR3 reads CASSATDFGIAYEQYF. CDR3 coding DNA: TGTGCCAGCAGCGCCACCGACTTTGGGATCGCCTACGAGCAGTACTTC.

The table lists this clone with a count of one. The chain uses TRBV9 and TRBJ2-7; tentative D call: TRBD1 (6 bases). The CDR3 runs to 15 residues. Germline V gene sequence: CDR1 SGDLS, CDR2 YYNGEE. V was pared by 0 bases and J by 0 bases, with 10 bases between. The CDR3 DNA follows: TGTGCCAGCAGCGTAGGAACAGGGTTCTCCTACGAGCAGTACTTC. Its translation is CASSVGTGFSYEQYF.

The V gene is TRBV30, the J gene TRBJ2-4; TRBD1 might be the D (6 bases). The ends were cut back, 5 bases at V and 6 bases at J, with 17 bases in the middle. Germline V CDR1 and CDR2: GTSNPN, SVGIG (reference sequence). The CDR3 extends over 14 amino acids. The CDR3 DNA follows: TGTGCCTGGGGACAGCAGGGAGTGGGAAACATTCAGTACTTC. The encoded protein is CAWGQQGVGNIQYF.

This clone was detected a few times. The gene calls are TRBV18 and TRBJ2-2, with 10 bases lining up with TRBD1. CDR3 size: 18 residues. The germline V gene has CDR1 KGHSH and CDR2 LQKENI. J lost 5 bases, V lost 6 bases, and 15 bases had no gene match. The CDR3 coding sequence is TGTGCCAGCTCTCTTCTCATACCGGGACAGGGGTCAACCGGGGAGCTGTTTTTT. Protein sequence: CASSLLIPGQGSTGELFF.

The chain is built from TRBV28 and TRBJ1-2; a possible D gene is TRBD1 (5 bases). Trimming took 3 bases from V and 4 from J, leaving 9 bases between them. The CDR3 is 13 residues long. Germline CDR1 MDHEN, CDR2 SYDVKM. The CDR3 nucleotides read TGTGCCAGCAGTTTTGGGGGGGGCTATGGCTACACCTTC. Its translation is CASSFGGGYGYTF.

V usage is TRBV7-9 and J usage is TRBJ2-5; tentatively, D is TRBD1 (6 bases). Germline V CDR1 and CDR2: SEHNR, FQNEAQ (reference sequence). V was shortened by 3 bases and J by 5 bases, with 10 bases between the two germline ends. The CDR3 runs to 13 residues. CDR3 nucleotides: TGTGCCAGCAGCTTGTCAGGGGTGGAGACCCAGTACTTC. Its protein is CASSLSGVETQYF.

This clone was observed a few times. V is TRBV6-5 and J is TRBJ1-2, with D maybe TRBD1 (6 bases). This CDR3 region has 15 residues. Per the germline V gene, CDR1 is MNHEY and CDR2 is SVGAGI. V gave up 6 bases and J gave up 8 bases, with 22 bases separating them. The CDR3 region is CASRHGGGASYGYTF. The CDR3 coding sequence is TGTGCCAGCAGGCACGGTGGGGGCGCTTCGTACGGCTACACCTTC.

The chain couples TRBV5-1 to TRBJ2-3, with D tentatively TRBD1 (8 bases). CDR3 length: 15 residues. The germline V gene has CDR1 SGHRS and CDR2 YFSETQ. Trimming stripped 3 bases from V and 3 bases from J, with 14 bases between. Here the CDR3 reads CASSSGQGGTDTQYF. CDR3 coding DNA: TGCGCCAGCAGCTCCGGACAGGGAGGGACAGATACGCAGTATTTT.

This sequence joins TRBV5-8 and TRBJ2-1; D might be TRBD1 (5 bases). With 0 bases removed from V and 6 bases from J, the gap between germline ends came to 13 bases. The CDR3 spans 15 residues. The germline gives CDR1 SGHTS, CDR2 YDEGEE. The chain's CDR3 is CASSLVAGRGNEQFF. CDR3 in DNA: TGTGCCAGCAGCTTGGTCGCTGGTAGGGGCAATGAGCAGTTCTTC.

This clone was found once. The V call is TRBV6-5, the J call TRBJ2-7; D not certain. This CDR3 contains 14 residues. V gave up 0 bases and J gave up 2 bases, with 8 bases separating them. The germline CDR1 and CDR2 sequences are MNHEY and SVGAGI. The CDR3 nucleotides read TGTGCCAGCAGTTACTCGAAGGCTACCTACGAGCAGTACTTC. Residues: CASSYSKATYEQYF.

The J gene is TRBJ2-5, the V gene TRBV18, with D hard to call. V was pared by 6 bases and J by 5 bases, with 16 bases between. Germline loops: CDR1 KGHSH, CDR2 LQKENI. This CDR3 is 14 amino acids long. Written as DNA, the CDR3 is TGTGCCAGCTCGCCCTCCTCAGAGGTGGAGACCCAGTACTTC. It codes for CASSPSSEVETQYF.

The J gene is TRBJ1-4, the V gene TRBV4-1; D may be TRBD1 (5 bases). CDR1 and CDR2 (germline): MGHRA, YSYEKL. Trimming pared 1 base from V and 8 bases from J, leaving 17 bases between. The CDR3 sequence is 16 residues long. CDR3 DNA: TGCGCCAGCAGCCAAGGCCGGCTGGGGCTCGGGGAAAAACTGTTTTTT. Amino acid sequence: CASSQGRLGLGEKLFF.

The rearrangement links TRBV9 to TRBJ1-3, with D perhaps matching TRBD1 (6 bases). Germline-derived CDR1 and CDR2 are SGDLS and YYNGEE. With 4 bases removed from V and 4 bases from J, the gap between germline ends came to 9 bases. CDR3 size: 13 residues. CDR3 residues: CASSPTGGNTIYF. The CDR3 coding sequence is TGTGCCAGCAGCCCCACAGGGGGAAACACCATATATTTT. Using reference TRBV9 and TRBJ1-3 for the parts outside the CDR3, the full variable domain is DSGVTQTPKHLITATGQRVTLRCSPRSGDLSVYWYQQSLDQGLQFLIQYYNGEERAKGNILERFSAQQFPDLHSELNLSSLELGDSALYFCASSPTGGNTIYFGEGSWLTVV.

The chain links TRBV14 to TRBJ2-1; 10 nucleotides line up with TRBD2. The CDR3 consists of 15 residues. V dropped 4 bases and J dropped 2; count of bases not matched to a gene: 2. Germline CDR1 SGHDN, CDR2 FVKESK. In nucleotides, the CDR3 is TGTGCCAGCAGCCTGCTAGCGGGAGCCTACAATGAGCAGTTCTTC. This codes for CASSLLAGAYNEQFF.

V usage is TRBV4-3 and J usage is TRBJ2-1; D not resolved. Germline V gene data show CDR1 as LGHNA and CDR2 as YSLEER. CDR3 size: 14 residues. Trimming cost V 0 bases and J 7 bases, with 10 bases left between them. CDR3 nucleotide sequence: TGCGCCAGCAGCCAAGATTCTTTACTGAATGAGCAGTTCTTC. Translation gives CASSQDSLLNEQFF.

For the CDR3, the DNA is TGTGCCAGCAGCTTAGGGGTTGGGGGGTCAACTAATGAAAAACTGTTTTTT. Amino acids: CASSLGVGGSTNEKLFF. V and J are TRBV11-2 and TRBJ1-4; tentatively, D is TRBD1 (5 bases). From germline, CDR1 is SGHAT and CDR2 FQNNGV. Trimming removed 1 base at V and 0 bases at J, with 12 bases between. The CDR3 consists of 17 residues.

The V and J genes are TRBV19 and TRBJ2-4; D is unresolved. The germline CDR1 and CDR2 sequences are LNHDA and SQIVND (reference sequence). The germline V and J ends were trimmed by 1 base and 3 bases, with 13 bases remaining between them. The CDR3 sequence is 16 residues long. This CDR3 reads CASSIATTVGKNIQYF. For the CDR3, the DNA is TGTGCCAGTAGTATAGCGACGACGGTGGGCAAAAACATTCAGTACTTC.

The chain is built from TRBV19 and TRBJ1-2, with 9 bases aligning to TRBD1. The V and J ends lost 8 bases and 4 bases, in that order; junction bases with no gene match: 11. Per the germline V gene, CDR1 is LNHDA and CDR2 is SQIVND (reference sequence). The CDR3 consists of 15 residues. In DNA form, the CDR3 reads TGTGCCAGTTCTACTCCGGGACAGGGAGTCTATGGCTACACCTTC. The encoded protein is CASSTPGQGVYGYTF.

The chain links TRBV4-2 to TRBJ2-3; D possibly corresponds to TRBD1 (6 bases). Trimming cost V 4 bases and J 5 bases, with 16 bases left between them. CDR1 LGHNA and CDR2 YNFKEQ come from the germline V gene. The CDR3 has 15 amino acids. CDR3 in DNA: TGTGCCAGCAGCCCACTCGGAGTAGGGGGAGATACGCAGTATTTT. Translation: CASSPLGVGGDTQYF.

V is TRBV21-1 and J is TRBJ1-6; TRBD1 is taken as the D call from the table, unchecked against the DNA. TRBV21-1 is termed a pseudogene. The CDR3 spans 17 residues. CDR3 amino acids: CASSKAADRSGNSPLHF. DNA for the CDR3: TGTGCCAGCAGCAAAGCAGCGGACAGGTCGGGGAATTCACCCCTCCACTTT.